This T cell receptor beta chain was retrieved from a study of blood T cells in healthy people across ages. Regarding this clonotype: Its antigen is not identified.

Next came a second PCR, run for roughly 7 to 12 cycles, which used a sample-barcoded 5' primer along with a J-beta primer mix. TCRdb re-called the 5' RACE reads through MiXCR, storing one row per CDR3 protein. Of approximately 1,000,000 distinct CDR3 sequences in the sample, less than 50% were seen once. Findings and limits, study-wide: Reliance upon unsorted PBMCs precluded definitive naive versus antigen-experienced comparison.

The sequence derives from a woman aged 55-69 years in good health. The specimen sequenced was blood.

CDR3 residues: CASSSLWGWPDTQYF. The CDR3 DNA sequence: TGTGCCAGCAGCTCCCTTTGGGGCTGGCCGGATACGCAGTATTTT. The chain uses TRBV5-6 and TRBJ2-3, with D possibly being TRBD1 (5 bases). Germline-derived CDR1 and CDR2 are SGHDT and YYEEEE. The V end was cut by 3 bases, the J end by 6 bases, with 17 bases between. The CDR3 runs to 15 residues. Drawing the rest from reference TRBV5-6 and TRBJ2-3, the complete variable domain is DAGVTQSPTHLIKTRGQQVTLRCSPKSGHDTVSWYQQALGQGPQFIFQYYEEEERQRGNFPDRFSGHQFPNYSSELNVNALLLGDSALYLCASSSLWGWPDTQYFGPGTRLTVL.